This passage covers 5 T cell receptor beta chains from one sample sequenced in a study of shared clonotypes between healthy human individuals. Only in-frame clones appear in the TCRdb table, and some are missing; sequencing was by immunoSEQ multiplex PCR. This sample has approximately 500,000 clones, with 90% to 96% found just once. Sequenced sample: naive CD4+ T cells sorted from blood. The subset is: CD45RA+ positively selected. The source of these receptors is a woman under 40 in good health.

The rearrangement joins TRBV14 to TRBJ2-7; D remains ambiguous. The V gene's germline CDR1 is SGHDN and CDR2 FVKESK. This CDR3 comprises 15 residues. V gave up 1 base and J gave up 3 bases, with 13 bases separating them. Here the CDR3 reads CASSQGSRSNYEQYF. CDR3 bases: TGTGCCAGCAGCCAAGGCAGTCGGAGCAACTACGAGCAGTACTTC.

This chain connects TRBV4-1 to TRBJ1-2, with unresolved D. Trimming removed 0 bases from V and 8 bases from J, with 28 bases in between. The CDR3 loop spans 19 amino acids. CDR1 is MGHRA, CDR2 YSYEKL, per germline. CDR3 region: CASSQDLGIFRYSTGGYTF. CDR3 nucleotides: TGCGCCAGCAGCCAAGATCTTGGAATTTTTAGGTACTCAACGGGGGGCTACACCTTC.

The chain joins TRBV4-1 to TRBJ2-3; 7 bases match TRBD1. The germline CDR1 and CDR2 sequences are MGHRA and YSYEKL. With V trimmed by 4 bases and J by 2 bases, 12 bases remained unmatched. The CDR3 is 17 residues long. The CDR3 spells CASSPRPRQGNTDTQYF. The CDR3 nucleotides read TGCGCCAGCAGCCCCCGCCCCAGACAGGGCAACACAGATACGCAGTATTTT.

Here the CDR3 reads CASSPNRGADGYGYTF. In DNA, the CDR3 is TGTGCCAGCAGCCCCAATCGGGGGGCGGATGGCTATGGCTACACCTTC. The chain joins TRBV7-3 to TRBJ1-2; TRBD1 might be the D (6 bases). Germline V gene data show CDR1 as SGHTA and CDR2 as FQGTGA. V was pared by 5 bases and J by 4 bases, with 20 bases between. The CDR3 contains 16 residues.

V and J are TRBV11-3 and TRBJ2-7; 7 bases agree with TRBD2. Looked up from germline, CDR1 is SGHNT and CDR2 is YENEEA. The J segment lost 3 bases and the V segment lost 1 base, leaving 6 bases of the junction unmatched. The CDR3 extends over 15 amino acids. The CDR3 sequence is CASSLGLAEDYEQYF. DNA of the CDR3: TGTGCCAGCAGCTTAGGACTAGCTGAAGACTACGAGCAGTACTTC.